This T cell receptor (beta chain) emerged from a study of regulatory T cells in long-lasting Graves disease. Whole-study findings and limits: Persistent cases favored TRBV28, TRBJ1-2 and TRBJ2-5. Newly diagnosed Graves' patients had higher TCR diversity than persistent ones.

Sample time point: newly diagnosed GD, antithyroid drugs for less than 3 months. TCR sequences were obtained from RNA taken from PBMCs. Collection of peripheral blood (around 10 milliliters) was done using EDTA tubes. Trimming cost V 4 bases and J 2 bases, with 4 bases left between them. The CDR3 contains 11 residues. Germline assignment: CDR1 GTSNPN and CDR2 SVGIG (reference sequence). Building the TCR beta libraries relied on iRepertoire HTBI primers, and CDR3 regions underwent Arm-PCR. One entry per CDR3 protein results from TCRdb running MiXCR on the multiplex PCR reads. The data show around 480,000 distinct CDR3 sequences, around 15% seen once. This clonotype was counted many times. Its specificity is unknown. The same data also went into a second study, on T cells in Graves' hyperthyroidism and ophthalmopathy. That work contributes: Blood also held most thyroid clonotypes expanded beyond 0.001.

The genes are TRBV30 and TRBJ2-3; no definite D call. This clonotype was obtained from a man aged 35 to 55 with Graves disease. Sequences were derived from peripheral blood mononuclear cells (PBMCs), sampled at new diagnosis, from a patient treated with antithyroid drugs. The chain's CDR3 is CAWTTTDTQYF. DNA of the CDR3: TGTGCCTGGACAACCACAGATACGCAGTATTTT.